This T cell receptor (beta chain) derives from a study of regulatory T cells in long-lasting Graves disease. Documented time point: newly diagnosed GD, antithyroid drugs for less than 3 months. Following extraction of RNA from PBMCs, that RNA was used to make the TCR library. At least ten counts were recorded for this clonotype. The antigen is not known. TCR beta libraries were built with iRepertoire HTBI primers and Arm-PCR of CDR3 regions. TCRdb fed the multiplex PCR reads into MiXCR, producing one record per CDR3 protein. This sample has about 440,000 distinct CDR3 sequences; 14% to 15% occur once, and the top ten carry 16%. Whole-study results and caveats: Thyroid tissue went unexamined; only peripheral blood was analyzed.

CDR3 size: 14 residues. V gave up 8 bases and J gave up 3 bases; unmatched junction bases: 7. Germline V gives CDR1 MDHEN, CDR2 SYDVKM. These records were also assigned to another study, of T cells in Graves' hyperthyroidism and ophthalmopathy.

This specimen consisted of peripheral blood mononuclear cells (PBMCs), obtained at new diagnosis, from a patient treated with antithyroid drugs. J is TRBJ2-5 and V is TRBV28; 9 nucleotides match TRBD2. This clonotype was sampled from a woman younger than 45 with Graves disease. The CDR3 spells CASLASGTEETQYF. The CDR3 bases are TGTGCCAGCTTGGCTAGCGGGACGGAAGAGACCCAGTACTTC. Full variable domain (missing parts from reference TRBV28 and TRBJ2-5): DVKVTQSSRYLVKRTGEKVFLECVQDMDHENMFWYRQDPGLGLRLIYFSYDVKMKEKGDIPEGYSVSREKKERFSLILESASTNQTSMYLCASLASGTEETQYFGPGTRLLVL.